Shown below are 17 T cell receptor beta chains from a single sample sequenced in a study of cytomegalovirus exposure and HLA in healthy donors. PCR employed 60 Vbeta and 13 Jbeta primers. Assay used: immunoSEQ multiplex PCR; TCRdb lists only in-frame clones, some missing. The sample lists about 110,000 clones, roughly 69% occurring once. The sample was PBMCs. These receptors all stem from a woman aged 65 to 85 in good health and CMV-seropositive.

There are a few counts of this clone. Other DNA variants within this sample encode the same CDR3. This rearrangement joins TRBV7-2 to TRBJ2-1, with 12 bases that match TRBD2. The CDR3 length is 16 residues. Trimming at V came to 5 bases and at J to 4 bases, leaving 6 bases not matched to a gene. Germline lookup yields CDR1 SGHTA and CDR2 FQGNSA. CDR3 sequence reads: CASSPSLAGGYNEQFF. CDR3 DNA: TGTGCCAGCAGCCCATCACTAGCGGGGGGTTACAATGAGCAGTTCTTC.

The chain employs TRBV2 and TRBJ1-2; 7 bases line up with TRBD1. Per germline, CDR1 SNHLY and CDR2 FYNNEI. The CDR3 length is 14 residues. V was clipped by 6 bases and J by 1 base; unmatched bases: 5. The CDR3 loop reads CASSRGQLNYGYTF. The CDR3 DNA sequence: TGTGCCAGCAGCCGGGGACAGCTTAACTATGGCTACACCTTC. Filled out from reference TRBV2 and TRBJ1-2, the complete variable domain reads EPEVTQTPSHQVTQMGQEVILRCVPISNHLYFYWYRQILGQKVEFLVSFYNNEISEKSEIFDDQFSVERPDGSNFTLKIRSTKLEDSAMYFCASSRGQLNYGYTFGSGTRLTVV.

This clone has just one count. This chain connects TRBV5-1 to TRBJ2-1; 9 bases line up with TRBD2. This CDR3 has 15 amino acids. J lost 4 bases, V lost 4 bases, and 6 bases had no gene match. Germline CDR1 is SGHRS and CDR2 is YFSETQ. The CDR3 DNA reads TGCGCCAGCAGCCCAAGCGGGGGGTCTTACAATGAGCAGTTCTTC. This translates into CASSPSGGSYNEQFF.

J is TRBJ2-7 and V is TRBV5-1, with D possibly matching TRBD1 (5 bases). The V and J ends lost 2 bases and 2 bases respectively, with 8 bases between them. Looked up from germline, CDR1 is SGHRS and CDR2 is YFSETQ. The length of the CDR3 is 13 residues. Here the CDR3 reads CASSFDSAYEQYF. The DNA for the CDR3 is TGCGCCAGCAGCTTTGACAGCGCCTACGAGCAGTACTTC.

This clone was counted once. Other DNA sequences within the sample encode an identical CDR3. The rearrangement uses TRBV30 and TRBJ1-4; TRBD1 matches 8 bases. V shed 5 bases, J shed 8 bases, and the junction held 10 bases outside the gene matches. Germline V lookup: CDR1 GTSNPN, CDR2 SVGIG (reference sequence). The CDR3 runs to 14 residues. The CDR3 DNA reads as TGTGCCTGGGGGATCGACAGGGGCAACGAAAAACTGTTTTTT. Encoded protein: CAWGIDRGNEKLFF.

This chain uses TRBV14 with TRBJ2-7; 9 bases line up with TRBD1. The J segment lost 2 bases and the V segment lost 5 bases, leaving 4 bases of the junction unmatched. CDR3 length: 14 residues. Germline assignment: CDR1 SGHDN and CDR2 FVKESK. CDR3 region: CASSTTGGPYEQYF. In nucleotides, the CDR3 is TGTGCCAGCAGCACAACAGGGGGCCCCTACGAGCAGTACTTC.

This clone appeared a few times. This chain uses TRBV6-5 with TRBJ1-1; TRBD1 aligns across 11 bases. Trimming at V came to 6 bases and at J to 4 bases, leaving 7 bases not matched to a gene. The CDR3 is 15 amino acids. Germline V gene data show CDR1 as MNHEY and CDR2 as SVGAGI. For the CDR3, the DNA is TGTGCCAGCAGCCGGATAGGGACAGGGGGCACTGAAGCTTTCTTT. It translates to CASSRIGTGGTEAFF.

The CDR3 DNA reads as TGTGCCACCAGCAGAGAATCAGGGGGTTCACGAGATACGCAGTATTTT. Its protein product is CATSRESGGSRDTQYF. The chain combines TRBV15 with TRBJ2-3, with 7 bases matching TRBD1. Germline-derived CDR1 and CDR2 are LNHNV and YYDKDF (reference sequence). V trimming: 0 bases; J trimming: 5 bases; junction bases outside the gene matches: 8. The CDR3 sequence is 16 residues long.

J is TRBJ2-7 and V is TRBV2; 12 bases agree with TRBD2. Germline CDR1 SNHLY, CDR2 FYNNEI. With V trimmed by 3 bases and J by 1 base, 1 base remained unmatched. The CDR3 loop spans 15 amino acids. The CDR3 reads CASSETSGGSYEQYF. CDR3 nucleotides: TGTGCCAGCAGTGAGACTAGCGGGGGATCCTACGAGCAGTACTTC. The whole variable domain, remainder taken from reference TRBV2 and TRBJ2-7, is EPEVTQTPSHQVTQMGQEVILRCVPISNHLYFYWYRQILGQKVEFLVSFYNNEISEKSEIFDDQFSVERPDGSNFTLKIRSTKLEDSAMYFCASSETSGGSYEQYFGPGTRLTVT.

The gene calls are TRBV15 and TRBJ2-5, with 7 bases fitting TRBD1. With the DNA end fitting TRBJ2-7 better, the J assignment may be wrong. Germline V gene data show CDR1 as LNHNV and CDR2 as YYDKDF (reference sequence). The CDR3 has 13 residues. CDR3 amino acids: CATSRGQSREQYF. DNA for the CDR3: TGTGCCACCAGCAGGGGACAGTCGCGCGAGCAGTACTTC.

The chain links TRBV4-1 to TRBJ1-1; TRBD1 aligns across 8 bases. The germline V gene has CDR1 MGHRA and CDR2 YSYEKL. V dropped 1 base and J dropped 2; count of bases not matched to a gene: 12. The CDR3 is 18 residues long. In DNA form, the CDR3 reads TGCGCCAGCAGCCAAGCGTACCCGGGCACAGGGGGAAACACTGAAGCTTTCTTT. Amino acids: CASSQAYPGTGGNTEAFF.

The chain is built from TRBV6-5 and TRBJ2-5; D may be TRBD1 (6 bases). V was clipped by 6 bases and J by 4 bases, with 15 bases between them. Germline CDR1 reads MNHEY; CDR2 reads SVGAGI. This CDR3 has 14 amino acids. CDR3: CASSLSMDRETQYF. CDR3 DNA: TGTGCCAGCAGCCTTAGCATGGACAGAGAGACCCAGTACTTC.

This clone came up once. The chain couples TRBV7-2 to TRBJ2-1, with D possibly TRBD2 on 6 matching bases. Trimming cost V 2 bases and J 8 bases, with 13 bases left between them. The CDR3 sequence is 14 residues long. CDR1 is SGHTA and CDR2 is FQGNSA in the germline V gene. The CDR3 here is CASSLSTDYYEQFF. Written as DNA, the CDR3 is TGTGCCAGCAGCTTATCCACGGACTATTATGAGCAGTTCTTC.

This clone was picked up a small number of times. V gene TRBV9 combines with J gene TRBJ2-2; 7 bases fit TRBD1. The germline V gene has CDR1 SGDLS and CDR2 YYNGEE. V was pared by 6 bases and J by 3 bases, with 5 bases of the junction left unmatched. The CDR3 runs to 14 residues. The CDR3 is CASKQGVDTGELFF. CDR3 coding DNA: TGTGCCAGCAAGCAGGGGGTCGACACCGGGGAGCTGTTTTTT.

This clone appeared a few times. V and J are TRBV18 and TRBJ2-1; 12 bases agree with TRBD2. Per the germline V gene, CDR1 is KGHSH and CDR2 is LQKENI. After removal of 6 bases from V and 4 bases from J, the junction contained 4 bases not matched to a gene. This CDR3 comprises 15 residues. DNA for the CDR3: TGTGCCAGCTCCCTCGGACTAGCGGGGTACAATGAGCAGTTCTTC. Residues: CASSLGLAGYNEQFF.

The chain recombines TRBV2 with TRBJ1-4; 9 bases match TRBD1. The CDR3 is 14 residues long. Germline V lookup: CDR1 SNHLY, CDR2 FYNNEI. J was trimmed by 8 bases and V by 3 bases; bases with no gene match: 4. The CDR3 region is CASSDGTGQEKLFF. The CDR3 DNA reads TGTGCCAGCAGTGACGGGACAGGGCAGGAAAAACTGTTTTTT.

As to this clone: An end of the junction differs from the germline gene, which may be a read error. The V and J genes are TRBV5-1 and TRBJ1-1; 11 nucleotides agree with TRBD1. The length of the CDR3 is 15 residues. Per germline, CDR1 SGHRS and CDR2 YFSETQ. CDR3 nucleotide sequence: TGCGCCAGCAGTTTGGGACAGGGGGTGTACACTGAAGCTTTCTTT. Its translation: CASSLGQGVYTEAFF. The entire variable domain, with the rest obtained from reference TRBV5-1 and TRBJ1-1, is as follows: KAGVTQTPRYLIKTRGQQVTLSCSPISGHRSVSWYQQTPGQGLQFLFEYFSETQRNKGNFPGRFSGRQFSNSRSEMNVSTLELGDSALYLCASSLGQGVYTEAFFGQGTRLTVV.